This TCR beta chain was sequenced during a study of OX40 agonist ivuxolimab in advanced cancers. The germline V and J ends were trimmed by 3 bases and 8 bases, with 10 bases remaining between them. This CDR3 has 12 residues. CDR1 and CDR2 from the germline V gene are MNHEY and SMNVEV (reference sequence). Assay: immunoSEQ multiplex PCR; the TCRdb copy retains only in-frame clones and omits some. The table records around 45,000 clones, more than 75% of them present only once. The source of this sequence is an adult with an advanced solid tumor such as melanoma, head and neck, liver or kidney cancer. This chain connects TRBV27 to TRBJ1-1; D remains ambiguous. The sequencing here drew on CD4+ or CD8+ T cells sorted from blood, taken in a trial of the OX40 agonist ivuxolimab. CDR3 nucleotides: TGTGCCAGCAGTTTTAGCTCGGGGGAAGCTTTCTTT. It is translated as CASSFSSGEAFF.